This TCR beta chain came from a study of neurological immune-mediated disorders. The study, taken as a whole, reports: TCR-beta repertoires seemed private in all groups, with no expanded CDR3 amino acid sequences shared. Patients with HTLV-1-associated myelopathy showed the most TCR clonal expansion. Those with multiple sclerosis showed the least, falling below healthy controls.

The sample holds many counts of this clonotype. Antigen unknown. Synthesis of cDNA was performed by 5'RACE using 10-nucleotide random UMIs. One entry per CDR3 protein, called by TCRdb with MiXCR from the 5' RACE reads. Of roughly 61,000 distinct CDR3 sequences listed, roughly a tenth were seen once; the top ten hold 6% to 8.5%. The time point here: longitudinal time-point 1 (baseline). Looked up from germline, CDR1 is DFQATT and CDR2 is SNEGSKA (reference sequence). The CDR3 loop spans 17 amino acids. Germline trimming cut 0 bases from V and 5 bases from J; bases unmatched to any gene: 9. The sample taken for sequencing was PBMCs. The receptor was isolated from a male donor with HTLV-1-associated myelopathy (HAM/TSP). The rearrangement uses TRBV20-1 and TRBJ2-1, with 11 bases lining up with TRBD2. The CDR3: CSARDSLAGGFHNEQFF. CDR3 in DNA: TGCAGTGCTAGAGATTCCTTAGCGGGGGGGTTTCACAATGAGCAGTTCTTC.